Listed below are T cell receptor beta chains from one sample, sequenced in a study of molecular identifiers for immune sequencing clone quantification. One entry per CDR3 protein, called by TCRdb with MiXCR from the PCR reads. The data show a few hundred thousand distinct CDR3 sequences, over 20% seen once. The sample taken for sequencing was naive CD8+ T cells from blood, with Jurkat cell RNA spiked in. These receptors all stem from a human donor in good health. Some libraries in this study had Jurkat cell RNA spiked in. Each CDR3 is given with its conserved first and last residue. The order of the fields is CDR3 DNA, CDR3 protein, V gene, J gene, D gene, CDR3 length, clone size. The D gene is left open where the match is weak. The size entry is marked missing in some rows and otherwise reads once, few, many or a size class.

DNA: TGTGCCAGCAGTGATAAACGGGAGCAGTTCTTC
CDR3: CASSDKREQFF
V: TRBV2
J: TRBJ2-1
D: NA
length: 11
size: NA

DNA: TGTGCCAGCAGTTACCGAGGCTTCCAGACAGATACGCAGTATTTT
CDR3: CASSYRGFQTDTQYF
V: TRBV6-5
J: TRBJ2-3
D: NA
length: 15
size: NA

DNA: TGCGCCAGCAGCCCCGACAGGGCCTACGAGCAGTACTTC
CDR3: CASSPDRAYEQYF
V: TRBV5-1
J: TRBJ2-7
D: TRBD1
length: 13
size: many

DNA: TGCAGTGCTAGAGGCTTCGTTGCAACTGAAGCTTTCTTT
CDR3: CSARGFVATEAFF
V: TRBV20-1
J: TRBJ1-1
D: NA
length: 13
size: NA

DNA: TGTGCCAGCAGCTTAGCCCAGGATATGAACACTGAAGCTTTCTTT
CDR3: CASSLAQDMNTEAFF
V: TRBV7-8
J: TRBJ1-1
D: NA
length: 15
size: many

DNA: TGTGCCAGCAGCCAAGGAGGGTTTCGGTACGAGCAGTACTTC
CDR3: CASSQGGFRYEQYF
V: TRBV14
J: TRBJ2-7
D: NA
length: 14
size: NA

DNA: TGTGCCGGCAGCCAAGACGAGGGACTCAATCAGCCCCAGCATTTC
CDR3: CAGSQDEGLNQPQHF
V: TRBV4-2
J: TRBJ1-5
D: NA
length: 15
size: NA

DNA: TGTGCCAGTAGTATTCTTTATGGAGCCAAAAACATTCAGTACTTC
CDR3: CASSILYGAKNIQYF
V: TRBV19
J: TRBJ2-4
D: NA
length: 15
size: NA

DNA: TGCAGCGCCGAGGGGGGCAGGCCCTACGAGCAGTACTTC
CDR3: CSAEGGRPYEQYF
V: TRBV29-1
J: TRBJ2-7
D: NA
length: 13
size: many

DNA: TGTGCCAGTAGTGCACAGGGGAGCTCCTACGAGCAGTACTTC
CDR3: CASSAQGSSYEQYF
V: TRBV19
J: TRBJ2-7
D: TRBD1
length: 14
size: once

DNA: TGTGCCAGCAGCCAGGCGGGGCTCACCTACGAGCAGTACTTC
CDR3: CASSQAGLTYEQYF
V: TRBV16
J: TRBJ2-7
D: NA
length: 14
size: few

DNA: TGCGCCAGCAGCCAAGATTCCTGGAGGGACTCCTCCGGGGCCAACGTCCTGACTTTC
CDR3: CASSQDSWRDSSGANVLTF
V: TRBV4-3
J: TRBJ2-6
D: NA
length: 19
size: few

DNA: TGTGCCAGCAGCTTTGCCCCTACTAGCTATCCCGGGGAGCTGTTTTTT
CDR3: CASSFAPTSYPGELFF
V: TRBV7-9
J: TRBJ2-2
D: NA
length: 16
size: few

DNA: TGTGCCAGCAACCCTATAGGGGCCGAGCAGTACTTC
CDR3: CASNPIGAEQYF
V: TRBV28
J: TRBJ2-7
D: NA
length: 12
size: few

DNA: TGCAGCGAGGAAGGAAAGGCCTACAATGAGCAGTTCTTC
CDR3: CSEEGKAYNEQFF
V: TRBV20-1
J: TRBJ2-1
D: NA
length: 13
size: NA

DNA: TGTGCCAGTAGTCCTGGGACAGGGCGATACTACGAGCAGTACTTC
CDR3: CASSPGTGRYYEQYF
V: TRBV19
J: TRBJ2-7
D: TRBD1
length: 15
size: NA

DNA: TGTGCCAGCACCCCTTTCCGTCGGGGGGCGGATACGCAGTATTTT
CDR3: CASTPFRRGADTQYF
V: TRBV7-9
J: TRBJ2-3
D: NA
length: 15
size: few

DNA: TGCGCCAGCAGCCAAGATGTGACCCACGTCTCCGAGCAGTACTTC
CDR3: CASSQDVTHVSEQYF
V: TRBV4-1
J: TRBJ2-7
D: NA
length: 15
size: few